The entry below gives a single T cell receptor beta chain sequence along with its context. Antigen specificity is unknown. The data originate from a study of cytomegalovirus exposure and HLA in healthy donors. The CDR3 totals 14 residues. Germline CDR1 reads SGHTS; CDR2 reads YDEGEE. Trimming removed 3 bases at V and 2 bases at J, with 12 bases between. Healthy people donating bone marrow made up the donors. The PCR was carried out with 60 Vbeta primers and 13 Jbeta primers. TCRdb keeps only in-frame clones here, not all; method: immunoSEQ multiplex PCR. The repertoire holds roughly 180,000 clones, with around 82% as singletons. Overall study findings and caveats: Only CMV serostatus was available as immune exposure information. In vitro, a few CMV-associated chains proved specific for CMV antigens.

V gene TRBV5-8 combines with J gene TRBJ2-7, with a possible D match to TRBD1 (6 bases). The sequence was obtained from a man aged 30 to 45 in good health and CMV-seronegative. Sequencing input: PBMCs. CDR3: CASSYGQSAYEQYF. CDR3 sequence (DNA): TGTGCCAGCAGCTACGGACAGTCAGCCTACGAGCAGTACTTC.